This T cell receptor beta chain was retrieved from a study of CD8 T cells in Susac syndrome (dated by TCRdb to about 2019). With respect to the entire study: Repertoire sequencing was used to test whether CD8+ T cell activation and differentiation in Susac syndrome was antigen driven. Clonality of the CD8+ T cell repertoire was compared between eleven to twelve healthy donors, roughly 14 Susac syndrome patients and approximately 16 multiple sclerosis patients. Study-wide findings and limitations: The study acknowledged that relatively few individuals were included in the TCR sequencing and HLA analysis.

Peripheral blood CD8+ and CD4+ T cells from healthy donors, Susac syndrome patients and multiple sclerosis patients were profiled using high-throughput TCR beta sequencing. Multiple sclerosis controls were treatment-naive patients with stable or active relapsing-remitting disease fulfilling revised McDonald criteria. Bulk CD8+ and CD4+ T cells were purified by magnetic negative isolation, whereas CD8+ TEMRA cells were enriched by FACS. Blood was collected in EDTA tubes and processed within 24 hours, with PBMCs isolated through density gradient centrifugation. PBMCs intended for TCR sequencing were cryopreserved in liquid nitrogen and were subsequently thawed in a 37 degrees C water bath. A purity of at least 90% was achieved for sorted or isolated CD4+, CD8+ and CD8+ TEMRA cells. Remarks on this clonotype: The clone's antigen remains unknown. Base quality data are lacking; no much larger clone is found one base away.

RNA was extracted using the RNeasy kit, and roughly 0.5 to 1 ug of the RNA was reverse transcribed with random hexamers. The immunoSEQ multiplex PCR assay, covering 54 Vbeta and 13 Jbeta segments, was used to amplify TCR beta CDR3 regions. PCR amplification bias was corrected by using a synthetic template baseline for primer optimization and computational correction. Concerning the study's data processing: Reads were assigned to V, D and J genes according to IMGT and analyzed in immunoSEQ Analyzer, with only productive sequences retained. Clonality was calculated as one minus the Shannon entropy normalized by log2 of the number of productive unique sequences. Public and private clones were assessed among the 100 most prevalent clones of each patient and control. Susac-specific clones were defined as absent from healthy and MS cohorts, about 1,000 published viral clones and other ImmuneACCESS disease sequences. TCRdb cleaned the public reads at Q25 with fastp, built clones with MiXCR and kept in-frame beta chains. A single entry per CDR3 protein holds the most common genes and DNA from its merged rows. The V and J calls, along with clone size, are taken from TCRdb and not from the paper's own processing. For this sample the table gives about 290,000 distinct CDR3 sequences, of which roughly 90% were detected only once. The biggest ten clones account for around 0.18% of the sample.

The CDR3 numbers 16 residues from cysteine through phenylalanine. The retained sequence is limited to the CDR3, 48 bases, with the frame set at the first base. The junction shows trimming of 6 bases on V and 1 base on J, plus 16 bases between the germline ends. CDR1 and CDR2, per the germline V gene (reference sequence), are MNHEY and SMNVEV. Sequenced material: CD8+ T cells from PBMCs. The sequence links TRBV27 to TRBJ2-1; D gene: possibly TRBD2, on 7 matching bases. The TCR comes from a human donor with multiple sclerosis. CDR3 protein: CASRSSRGASYNEQFF. The sequenced DNA: TGTGCCAGCAGATCAAGTCGGGGGGCTTCCTACAATGAGCAGTTCTTC.